This record covers a single T cell receptor (beta chain). The antigen is not known. Produced via immunoSEQ multiplex PCR; TCRdb's table is partial and in-frame only. The sample yields around 140,000 clones, approximately 92% seen once. V lost 4 bases to trimming and J lost 10 bases, with 10 bases between them. CDR1 and CDR2 from the germline V gene are SEHNR and FQNEAQ (reference sequence). The CDR3 has 12 amino acids. The source of the sample is a study of T cell responses to AZD1222 COVID-19 vaccine. Study-wide findings and caveats: Spike-spanning, vaccine-associated CD4 TCRs were dominant at 160-218 and 743-854. It was only after the peak T cell response that any repertoires were sampled.

The source of this sequence is an adult who received the AZD1222 COVID-19 vaccine. The chain is built from TRBV7-9 and TRBJ2-2; no clear D. This material consisted of peripheral blood, taken 28 days after the second AZD1222 dose. CDR3: CASSSAGKELFF. CDR3 DNA sequence: TGTGCCAGCAGCTCCGCCGGCAAGGAGCTGTTTTTT.